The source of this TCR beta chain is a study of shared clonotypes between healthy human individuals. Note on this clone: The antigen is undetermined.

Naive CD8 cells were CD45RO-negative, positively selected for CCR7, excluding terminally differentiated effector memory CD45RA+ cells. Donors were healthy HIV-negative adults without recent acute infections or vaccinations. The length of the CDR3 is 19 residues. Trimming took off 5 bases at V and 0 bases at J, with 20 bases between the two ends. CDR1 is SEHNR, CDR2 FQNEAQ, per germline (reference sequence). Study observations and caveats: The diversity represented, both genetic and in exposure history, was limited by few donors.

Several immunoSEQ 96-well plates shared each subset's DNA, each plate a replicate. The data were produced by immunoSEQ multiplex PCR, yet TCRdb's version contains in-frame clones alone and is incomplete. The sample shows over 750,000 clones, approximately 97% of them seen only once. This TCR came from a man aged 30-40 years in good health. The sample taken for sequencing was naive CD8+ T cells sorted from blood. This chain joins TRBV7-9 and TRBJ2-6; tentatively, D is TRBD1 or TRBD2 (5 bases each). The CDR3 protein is CASSATRDGANSGANVLTF. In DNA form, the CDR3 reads TGTGCCAGCAGCGCTACAAGGGACGGTGCGAACTCTGGGGCCAACGTCCTGACTTTC.